These 31 T cell receptor beta chains were sequenced from one sample in a study of beta chain features in type 1 diabetes. Their target antigens are unknown. Broader study findings: In every one of the four CD4+ subsets, TCRB CDR3s were moderately but significantly shorter in Type 1 diabetes patients.

Expressed TCRB transcripts were sequenced because the isolated RNA had all been reverse transcribed beforehand. The method was immunoSEQ multiplex PCR; TCRdb's version includes in-frame clones alone and lacks a portion of them. The data show hundreds of thousands of clones, around 15% seen once. The sample taken for sequencing was naive CD4+ T cells from blood. These receptors were taken from a man between 18 and 29 years old with type 1 diabetes.

The chain employs TRBV7-9 and TRBJ2-5, with 7 positions matching TRBD2. The trim removed 4 bases at V and 0 bases at J, leaving 5 bases unmatched. The CDR3 spans 15 residues. CDR1 and CDR2 from the germline V gene are SEHNR and FQNEAQ (reference sequence). The chain's CDR3 is CASSSRGGNQETQYF. The CDR3, as DNA: TGTGCCAGCAGCTCTCGGGGAGGGAACCAAGAGACCCAGTACTTC. The complete variable domain, with remaining parts taken from reference TRBV7-9 and TRBJ2-5, reads DTGVSQNPRHKITKRGQNVTFRCDPISEHNRLYWYRQTLGQGPEFLTYFQNEAQLEKSRLLSDRFSAERPKGSFSTLEIQRTEQGDSAMYLCASSSRGGNQETQYFGPGTRLLVL.

The chain couples TRBV7-9 to TRBJ2-7; D is perhaps TRBD2 (6 bases). The CDR3 spans 15 residues. CDR1 is SEHNR, CDR2 FQNEAQ, per germline (reference sequence). The ends were cut back, 0 bases at V and 0 bases at J, with 9 bases in the middle. The CDR3 loop is CASSLAATSSYEQYF. In nucleotides, the CDR3 is TGTGCCAGCAGCTTAGCGGCGACTAGCTCCTACGAGCAGTACTTC. Combining the CDR3 with reference TRBV7-9 and TRBJ2-7 gives the whole variable domain DTGVSQNPRHKITKRGQNVTFRCDPISEHNRLYWYRQTLGQGPEFLTYFQNEAQLEKSRLLSDRFSAERPKGSFSTLEIQRTEQGDSAMYLCASSLAATSSYEQYFGPGTRLTVT.

This clone has a handful of counts. The chain links TRBV30 to TRBJ1-3, with D unresolved. V dropped 5 bases and J dropped 0 bases, with 14 bases sitting between them. The germline V gene has CDR1 GTSNPN and CDR2 SVGIG (reference sequence). The CDR3 covers 15 residues. This chain's CDR3 is CAWGFGTYSGNTIYF. As DNA, the CDR3 is TGTGCCTGGGGGTTCGGAACCTACTCTGGAAACACCATATATTTT.

This clone has just a few counts. V is TRBV18 and J is TRBJ1-2, with D maybe TRBD1 (6 bases). Germline assignment: CDR1 KGHSH and CDR2 LQKENI. With 3 bases removed from V and 7 bases from J, the gap between germline ends came to 12 bases. This CDR3 has 13 amino acids. CDR3 amino acids: CASSPPTGAGYTF. The DNA for the CDR3 is TGTGCCAGCTCACCGCCTACGGGGGCTGGCTACACCTTC.

This CDR3 is CSVRGANEKLFF. As DNA, the CDR3 is TGCAGCGTCAGAGGAGCTAATGAAAAACTGTTTTTT. The rearrangement uses TRBV29-1 and TRBJ1-4; no clear D. The V end lost 6 bases, the J end lost 3 bases, and 8 bases lay between the germline ends. Germline V gene sequence: CDR1 SQVTM, CDR2 ANQGSEA. CDR3 length equals 12 residues.

To note about this clone: Other DNA sequences in this sample translate to the same CDR3. The rearrangement joins TRBV2 to TRBJ2-3, with 7 bases aligning to TRBD1. The CDR3 totals 14 residues. V shed 3 bases, J shed 5 bases, and the junction held 5 bases outside the gene matches. The germline V gene encodes CDR1 SNHLY and CDR2 FYNNEI. In nucleotides, the CDR3 is TGTGCCAGCAGTGATGAGGGGGCTGGAGATACGCAGTATTTT. It yields the protein CASSDEGAGDTQYF.

This clone was seen a few times. CDR3 sequence: CASSPDRERTEAFF. DNA of the CDR3: TGTGCCAGCAGCCCCGACAGGGAACGGACTGAAGCTTTCTTT. The chain links TRBV7-9 to TRBJ1-1, with TRBD1 identical over 7 bases. Trimming at V came to 5 bases and at J to 5 bases, leaving 8 bases not matched to a gene. Germline V gene data show CDR1 as SEHNR and CDR2 as FQNEAQ (reference sequence). The CDR3 spans 14 residues.

The chain combines TRBV6-6 with TRBJ2-5, with D maybe TRBD1 (6 bases). With 7 bases removed from V and 4 bases from J, the gap between germline ends came to 16 bases. This CDR3 is 14 amino acids long. Looked up from germline, CDR1 is MNHNY and CDR2 is SVGAGI (reference sequence). CDR3 sequence reads: CASINEEGGETQYF. The CDR3 bases are TGTGCCAGCATCAACGAAGAAGGGGGAGAGACCCAGTACTTC.

This clone came up a few times. This chain uses TRBV28 with TRBJ2-7; the D is unclear. The CDR3 consists of 16 residues. V was pared by 2 bases and J by 0 bases, with 14 bases between. The germline gives CDR1 MDHEN, CDR2 SYDVKM. The CDR3 sequence is CASSLGGQASSYEQYF. The CDR3 DNA follows: TGTGCCAGCAGTTTAGGTGGGCAGGCCAGCTCCTACGAGCAGTACTTC.

The chain recombines TRBV19 with TRBJ2-1; D may be TRBD1 (6 bases). Trimming took off 6 bases at V and 3 bases at J, with 12 bases between the two ends. CDR1 LNHDA and CDR2 SQIVND come from the germline V gene (reference sequence). CDR3 length: 14 residues. CDR3 DNA: TGTGCCAGTAGGCCCCAGGGGTACTACAATGAGCAGTTCTTC. Amino acid sequence: CASRPQGYYNEQFF.

In this sample, this clone turned up a few times. The J gene is TRBJ2-1, the V gene TRBV29-1, with D unclear. The CDR3 length is 11 residues. Trimming cost V 5 bases and J 6 bases, with 8 bases left between them. The germline gives CDR1 SQVTM, CDR2 ANQGSEA. The DNA of the CDR3 is TGCAGCGTTTACCGCGTCAATGAGCAGTTCTTC. This translates into CSVYRVNEQFF.

As to this clone: The sample has other DNA sequences that encode this CDR3 too. This chain uses TRBV30 with TRBJ2-3, with D possibly TRBD2 on 6 matching bases. The CDR3 covers 12 residues. CDR1 and CDR2 (germline): GTSNPN, SVGIG (reference sequence). Between the trimmed V and J ends, which lost 0 bases and 6 bases, there was a span of 7 bases. The CDR3 DNA is TGTGCCTGGAGTGTAAGCGGGGATACGCAGTATTTT. The encoded protein is CAWSVSGDTQYF.

This clone came up a few times. The genes are TRBV9 and TRBJ2-3; 15 bases agree with TRBD2. Germline CDR1 reads SGDLS; CDR2 reads YYNGEE. V was clipped by 3 bases and J by 4 bases; unmatched bases: 3. This CDR3 has 16 amino acids. The CDR3 nucleotides are TGTGCCAGCAGCGGTTGGACTAGCGGGGGGGCAGATACGCAGTATTTT. Translating it yields CASSGWTSGGADTQYF. Together with reference TRBV9 and TRBJ2-3, the CDR3 gives the full variable domain: DSGVTQTPKHLITATGQRVTLRCSPRSGDLSVYWYQQSLDQGLQFLIQYYNGEERAKGNILERFSAQQFPDLHSELNLSSLELGDSALYFCASSGWTSGGADTQYFGPGTRLTVL.

This clone was observed a few times. V and J are TRBV6-1 and TRBJ1-2; D may be TRBD1 (5 bases). Germline V CDR1 and CDR2: MNHNS, SASEGT. The CDR3 is 13 residues long. Trimming removed 1 base from V and 7 bases from J, with 10 bases in between. In DNA, the CDR3 is TGTGCCAGCAGTGAAGTCCTACAGGCTGGCTACACCTTC. Protein: CASSEVLQAGYTF.

This clone occurred once. The rearrangement links TRBV7-8 to TRBJ1-2; no firm D call. CDR1 SGHVS and CDR2 FQNEAQ come from the germline V gene. The V end lost 3 bases, the J end lost 4 bases, and 6 bases lay between the germline ends. This CDR3 contains 12 residues. In DNA form, the CDR3 reads TGTGCCAGCAGCTTGGACCTCTATGGCTACACCTTC. Protein sequence: CASSLDLYGYTF.

The genes are TRBV7-2 and TRBJ2-2; 9 positions match TRBD2. The CDR3 extends over 15 amino acids. V was pared by 5 bases and J by 1 base, with 2 bases of the junction left unmatched. Germline lookup yields CDR1 SGHTA and CDR2 FQGNSA. In DNA form, the CDR3 reads TGTGCCAGCAGCCCTAGCGGGAAGAACACCGGGGAGCTGTTTTTT. This translates into CASSPSGKNTGELFF.

This clone came up a few times. The chain employs TRBV14 and TRBJ2-7; tentatively, D is TRBD1 (5 bases). V lost 0 bases, J lost 0 bases, and 9 bases lay in between. The CDR3 runs to 15 residues. CDR1 and CDR2 (germline): SGHDN, FVKESK. The CDR3 here is CASSQDRTGSYEQYF. The CDR3 DNA follows: TGTGCCAGCAGCCAAGATCGAACAGGCTCCTACGAGCAGTACTTC.

This clone was observed a few times. The chain combines TRBV5-1 with TRBJ1-1, with a tentative D call TRBD1 (6 bases). The CDR3 covers 14 residues. The V gene's germline CDR1 is SGHRS and CDR2 YFSETQ. Trimming removed 4 bases at V and 3 bases at J, with 13 bases between. Written as DNA, the CDR3 is TGCGCCAGCAGCCTGACAGGAGGTGACACTGAAGCTTTCTTT. Its protein product is CASSLTGGDTEAFF.

This clone was observed a handful of times. This chain uses TRBV27 with TRBJ2-1, with TRBD2 matching 14 bases. V shed 2 bases, J shed 8 bases, and the junction held 8 bases outside the gene matches. The CDR3 is 17 amino acids. CDR1 MNHEY and CDR2 SMNVEV come from the germline V gene (reference sequence). CDR3 residues: CASSLLSGTSGSDEQFF. The CDR3 bases are TGTGCCAGCAGTTTACTTTCCGGGACTAGCGGGAGCGATGAGCAGTTCTTC.

This clone was seen more than once but under ten times. This rearrangement joins TRBV19 to TRBJ2-7; weak D call: TRBD1 (6 bases). This CDR3 region has 12 residues. Germline V gives CDR1 LNHDA, CDR2 SQIVND (reference sequence). V lost 5 bases, J lost 6 bases, and 11 bases lay in between. The CDR3: CASSASGAEQYF. The CDR3 bases are TGTGCCAGTAGTGCGTCAGGGGCCGAGCAGTACTTC.

The J gene is TRBJ1-1, the V gene TRBV5-6; no clear D gene. The V end was cut by 0 bases, the J end by 1 base, with 13 bases between. The CDR3 runs 16 residues. The germline V gene has CDR1 SGHDT and CDR2 YYEEEE. This CDR3 is CASSLETLGPNTEAFF. The CDR3, as DNA: TGTGCCAGCAGCTTGGAGACGCTTGGACCGAACACTGAAGCTTTCTTT.

A few counts support this clone. The CDR3 protein is CASSLGTVNTGELFF. The CDR3 region has the DNA TGTGCCAGCAGCTTAGGCACGGTAAACACCGGGGAGCTGTTTTTT. The chain carries TRBV7-9 and TRBJ2-2; no firm D call. Germline CDR1 is SEHNR and CDR2 is FQNEAQ (reference sequence). The CDR3 contains 15 residues. V lost 1 base, J lost 2 bases, and 8 bases lay in between.

V is TRBV7-2 and J is TRBJ1-1; D is possibly TRBD1 (6 bases). The germline CDR1 and CDR2 sequences are SGHTA and FQGNSA. This CDR3 is 14 amino acids long. The V end was cut by 5 bases, the J end by 5 bases, with 15 bases between. The CDR3 reads CASSATQGRTEAFF. CDR3 DNA: TGTGCCAGCAGCGCGACACAGGGTAGGACTGAAGCTTTCTTT.

The rearrangement joins TRBV11-1 to TRBJ1-1, with D possibly TRBD1 on 6 matching bases. V gave up 8 bases and J gave up 3 bases, with 13 bases separating them. Germline CDR1 is SGHAT and CDR2 is FQDESV (reference sequence). The CDR3 consists of 13 residues. Here the CDR3 reads CASASGVYTEAFF. CDR3 coding DNA: TGTGCCAGCGCGTCAGGGGTTTACACTGAAGCTTTCTTT.

The chain couples TRBV9 to TRBJ2-5; 9 nucleotides align to TRBD2. V lost 0 bases to trimming and J lost 1 base; unmatched junction nucleotides: 4. Germline V CDR1 and CDR2: SGDLS, YYNGEE. CDR3 length: 16 amino acids. The CDR3 nucleotides read TGTGCCAGCAGCGTAGGTAGTAGCGGGGGCCAAGAGACCCAGTACTTC. Translating it yields CASSVGSSGGQETQYF. The full variable domain, its missing parts supplied by reference TRBV9 and TRBJ2-5, is DSGVTQTPKHLITATGQRVTLRCSPRSGDLSVYWYQQSLDQGLQFLIQYYNGEERAKGNILERFSAQQFPDLHSELNLSSLELGDSALYFCASSVGSSGGQETQYFGPGTRLLVL.

The sample holds many counts of this clone. V is TRBV21-1 and J is TRBJ2-1; the table assigns TRBD2, which was not confirmed against the DNA. TRBV21-1 is given as a pseudogene. This CDR3 is built from 13 residues. This CDR3 reads CASPARSCNEQFF. The CDR3 nucleotides read TGTGCCAGCCCAGCTCGGAGCTGCAATGAGCAGTTCTTC.

The chain has TRBV11-2 and TRBJ2-1; D possibly corresponds to TRBD1 (6 bases). With 4 bases removed from V and 2 bases from J, the gap between germline ends came to 12 bases. Germline values: CDR1 SGHAT, CDR2 FQNNGV. The length of the CDR3 is 15 residues. This chain's CDR3 is CASSSRDKAYNEQFF. The CDR3 region has the DNA TGTGCCAGCAGCTCCCGGGACAAAGCCTACAATGAGCAGTTCTTC.

This clone showed up just once. V usage is TRBV6-5 and J usage is TRBJ1-1; 9 nucleotides align to TRBD1. This CDR3 contains 13 residues. CDR1 is MNHEY and CDR2 is SVGAGI in the germline V gene. V shed 7 bases and J 4 bases; nucleotides not matched to a gene: 4. The CDR3 bases are TGTGCCAGCACCTCGGGACAGGGCACTGAAGCTTTCTTT. It codes for CASTSGQGTEAFF.

J is TRBJ2-1 and V is TRBV5-1; weak D call: TRBD2 (6 bases). Trimming pared 1 base from V and 8 bases from J, leaving 19 bases between. The germline gives CDR1 SGHRS, CDR2 YFSETQ. This CDR3 region has 16 residues. CDR3: CASSLLRGPAADEQFF. The DNA of the CDR3 is TGCGCCAGCAGCTTGTTGCGGGGCCCTGCCGCGGATGAGCAGTTCTTC. The whole variable domain, remainder taken from reference TRBV5-1 and TRBJ2-1, is KAGVTQTPRYLIKTRGQQVTLSCSPISGHRSVSWYQQTPGQGLQFLFEYFSETQRNKGNFPGRFSGRQFSNSRSEMNVSTLELGDSALYLCASSLLRGPAADEQFFGPGTRLTVL.

This clone was counted a few times. The V and J genes are TRBV10-3 and TRBJ1-2; D gene uncertain. Trimming took off 0 bases at V and 7 bases at J, with 21 bases between the two ends. Germline V lookup: CDR1 ENHRY, CDR2 SYGVKD. This CDR3 spans 17 amino acids. The CDR3 nucleotides are TGTGCCATCAGTGAGTCTAAAGGGTCCAAAATAAGACGTGGCTACACCTTC. This encodes CAISESKGSKIRRGYTF.

In this sample, this clone turned up a few times. This same CDR3 is encoded by further DNA sequences in the sample. The chain carries TRBV9 and TRBJ2-3, with a weak D call TRBD2 (5 bases). Germline-derived CDR1 and CDR2 are SGDLS and YYNGEE. Trimming removed 2 bases at V and 3 bases at J, with 7 bases between. This CDR3 has 13 amino acids. CDR3 sequence reads: CASSVEGTDTQYF. CDR3 DNA: TGTGCCAGCAGCGTCGAGGGTACAGATACGCAGTATTTT.